This TCR beta chain was obtained from a study of human T cells and chemical hapten exposure. Findings of the study overall: The study found expanded TCRs formed significantly more large CDR3 similarity clusters than controls.

This clonotype was seen repeatedly, ten times or more. Its antigen remains unknown. Germline V gene lookup returns CDR1 DFQATT and CDR2 SNEGSKA (reference sequence). The CDR3 is 16 amino acids. After removal of 0 bases from V and 1 base from J, the junction contained 4 bases not matched to a gene. What the library attached to individual cDNA molecules were unique molecular identifiers. One entry per CDR3 protein, called by TCRdb with MiXCR from the RACE reads. The table records some 350,000 distinct CDR3 sequences, roughly 6% of them present only once. Sample time point: patch test 2, 6 weeks after DPC sensitization. Treatment described: therapeutic diphenylcyclopropenone sensitization with weekly scalp DPC.

The rearrangement joins TRBV20-1 to TRBJ1-1; 11 nucleotides align to TRBD1. The starting material was whole blood, obtained in connection with sensitization to the hapten diphenylcyclopropenone (DPC). The source of this sequence is a woman in her late teens or twenties with alopecia areata. Some clones in this sample may be carry-over from other donors' samples. Written as DNA, the CDR3 is TGCAGTGCTAGAGAATCTGGGACAGGGGGGAACACTGAAGCTTTCTTT. This translates into CSARESGTGGNTEAFF.